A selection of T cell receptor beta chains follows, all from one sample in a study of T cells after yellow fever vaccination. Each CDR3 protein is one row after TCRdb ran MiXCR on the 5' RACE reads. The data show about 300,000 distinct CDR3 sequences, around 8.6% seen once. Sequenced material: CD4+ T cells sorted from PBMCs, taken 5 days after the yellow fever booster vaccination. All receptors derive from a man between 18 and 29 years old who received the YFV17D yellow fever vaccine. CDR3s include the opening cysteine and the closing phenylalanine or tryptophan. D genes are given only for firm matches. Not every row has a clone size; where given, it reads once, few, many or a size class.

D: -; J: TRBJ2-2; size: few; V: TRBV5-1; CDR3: CASSLASPNTGELFF; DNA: TGCGCCAGCAGCTTGGCTAGCCCGAACACCGGGGAGCTGTTTTTT
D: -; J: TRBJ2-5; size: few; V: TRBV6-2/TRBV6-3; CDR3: CASSYQDAGLGRKTQYF; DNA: TGTGCCAGCAGTTATCAGGATGCGGGTCTGGGACGGAAGACCCAGTACTTC
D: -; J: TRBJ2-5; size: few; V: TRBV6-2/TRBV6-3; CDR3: CASSRPVSRDETQYF; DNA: TGTGCCAGCAGTAGACCTGTGTCTCGGGACGAGACCCAGTACTTC
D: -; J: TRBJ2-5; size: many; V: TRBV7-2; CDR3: CASSLMGGERETQYF; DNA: TGTGCCAGCAGCTTGATGGGCGGGGAGAGGGAGACCCAGTACTTC
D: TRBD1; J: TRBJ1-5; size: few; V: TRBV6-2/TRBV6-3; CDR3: CASSYSRQGERLNQPQHF; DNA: TGTGCCAGCAGTTACTCAAGGCAGGGGGAGAGATTGAATCAGCCCCAGCATTTT
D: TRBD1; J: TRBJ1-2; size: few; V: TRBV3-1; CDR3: CASSQRGQDYGYTF; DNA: TGTGCCAGCAGCCAAAGGGGACAGGACTATGGCTACACCTTC
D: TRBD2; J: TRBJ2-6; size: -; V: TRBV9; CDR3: CASSLTAGGLGANVLTF; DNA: TGTGCCAGCAGCTTAACAGCGGGGGGGCTGGGGGCCAACGTCCTGACTTTC
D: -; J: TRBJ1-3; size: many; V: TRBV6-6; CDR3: CASSLLGGAVSGNTIYF; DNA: TGTGCCAGCAGCCTCCTCGGGGGGGCCGTCTCTGGAAACACCATATATTTT
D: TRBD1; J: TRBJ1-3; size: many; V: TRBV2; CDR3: CASRDGQGADTIYF; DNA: TGTGCCAGCAGGGATGGACAGGGGGCGGACACCATATATTTT
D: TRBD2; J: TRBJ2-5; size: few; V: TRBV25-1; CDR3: CASFGIAGGLQETQYF; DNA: TGTGCCAGTTTCGGGATAGCGGGGGGGCTACAAGAGACCCAGTACTTC
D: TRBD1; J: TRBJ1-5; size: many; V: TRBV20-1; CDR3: CSARTGVSNQPQHF; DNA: TGCAGTGCTCGGACAGGGGTTAGCAATCAGCCCCAGCATTTT
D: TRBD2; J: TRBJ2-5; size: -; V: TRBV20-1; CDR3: CSAVTSGIQETQYF; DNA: TGCAGTGCTGTGACTAGCGGGATACAAGAGACCCAGTACTTC
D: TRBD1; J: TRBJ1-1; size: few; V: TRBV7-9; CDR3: CASSLVVGRGDSEAFF; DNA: TGTGCCAGCAGCTTAGTAGTCGGCAGGGGGGACTCTGAAGCTTTCTTT
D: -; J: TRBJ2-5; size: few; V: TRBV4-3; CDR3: CASSHGREETQYF; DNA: TGCGCCAGCAGCCATGGTAGAGAGGAGACCCAGTACTTC
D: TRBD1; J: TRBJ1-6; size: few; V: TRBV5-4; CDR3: CASSANTGGNSPLHF; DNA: TGTGCCAGCAGCGCCAATACAGGGGGTAATTCACCCCTCCACTTT
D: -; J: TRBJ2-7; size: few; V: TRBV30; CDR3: CAWSRNLHWEQYF; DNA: TGTGCCTGGAGCCGAAACCTCCACTGGGAGCAGTACTTC
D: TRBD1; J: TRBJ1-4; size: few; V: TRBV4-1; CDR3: CASSQTGTAEKLFF; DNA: TGCGCCAGCAGCCAAACCGGGACAGCCGAAAAACTGTTTTTT
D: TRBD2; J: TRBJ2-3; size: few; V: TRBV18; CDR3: CASSPGLATPDTQYF; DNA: TGTGCCAGCTCCCCGGGACTAGCGACCCCAGATACGCAGTATTTT
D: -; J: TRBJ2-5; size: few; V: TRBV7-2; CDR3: CASSAVTAGETQYF; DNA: TGTGCCAGCAGCGCTGTTACAGCAGGAGAGACCCAGTACTTC
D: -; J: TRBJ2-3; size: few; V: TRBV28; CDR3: CASSLGGVNTDTQYF; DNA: TGTGCCAGCAGCCTAGGGGGGGTCAACACAGATACGCAGTATTTT
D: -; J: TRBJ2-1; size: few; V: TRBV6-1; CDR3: CASSDWAVFNNEQFF; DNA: TGTGCCAGCAGTGATTGGGCAGTCTTTAACAATGAGCAGTTCTTC
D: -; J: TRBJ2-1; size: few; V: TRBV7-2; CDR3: CASASVGVHNEQFF; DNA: TGTGCCAGCGCCTCTGTCGGGGTACACAATGAGCAGTTCTTC
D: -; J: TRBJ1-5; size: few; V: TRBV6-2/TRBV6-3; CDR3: CASSYSRRMGGGQPQHF; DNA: TGTGCCAGCAGTTACTCACGACGAATGGGCGGAGGACAGCCCCAGCATTTT